These 16 T cell receptor beta chains were sequenced from one sample in a study of T cells in Graves' hyperthyroidism and ophthalmopathy. RNA transcripts served as the template for amplifying TCR beta CDR3 regions. TCR CDR3 regions were first amplified by RT-PCR with HTBI primers. One entry per CDR3 protein results from TCRdb running MiXCR on the multiplex PCR reads. The sample carries 480,000 or so distinct CDR3 sequences, over 45% recorded once. The sequencing sample was made of peripheral blood or thyroid tissue (not recorded which). Source of these receptors: an adult woman with Graves' disease, either hyperthyroidism or ophthalmopathy (not recorded which).

This clonotype turned up a few times. V and J are TRBV6-2 or TRBV6-3 and TRBJ1-2, with a possible D match to TRBD1 (5 bases). The ends were cut back, 7 bases at V and 4 bases at J, with 10 bases in the middle. Germline values: CDR1 MNHEY, CDR2 SVGEGT. The CDR3 spans 12 residues. CDR3 region: CASTSGLYGYTF. CDR3 nucleotide sequence: TGTGCCAGCACGTCAGGGCTCTATGGCTACACCTTC.

V and J are TRBV7-3 and TRBJ1-2; TRBD1 might be the D (5 bases). V gave up 4 bases and J gave up 2 bases, with 11 bases separating them. Germline V lookup: CDR1 SGHTA, CDR2 FQGTGA. The CDR3 contains 14 residues. DNA for the CDR3: TGTGCCAGCAGCTCGGCCCGGGGGAACTATGGCTACACCTTC. Residues: CASSSARGNYGYTF.

Ten or more counts support this clonotype. The chain carries TRBV20-1 and TRBJ1-5; the D gene is possibly TRBD1 (5 bases). Germline assignment: CDR1 DFQATT and CDR2 SNEGSKA (reference sequence). Trimming took off 3 bases at V and 5 bases at J, with 17 bases between the two ends. The CDR3 runs 15 residues. CDR3 region: CSASDFVRGDQPQHF. Here the CDR3 DNA reads TGCAGTGCTAGTGATTTCGTGCGGGGGGATCAGCCCCAGCATTTT.

Regarding this clonotype: Given a much more abundant clone one base away, this may be a read error. The V call is TRBV4-1, the J call TRBJ1-5; weak D call: TRBD1 (5 bases). Germline V lookup: CDR1 MGHRA, CDR2 YSYEKL. With 3 bases removed from V and 6 bases from J, the gap between germline ends came to 15 bases. This CDR3 has 15 residues. The DNA for the CDR3 is TGCGCCAGCAGCCAGGGAGGGGCTACGGGTCAGCCCCAGCATTTT. Its translation is CASSQGGATGQPQHF.

This clonotype was counted between two and nine times. This sequence joins TRBV7-2 and TRBJ2-5, with a weak D call TRBD1 (5 bases). Between the trimmed V and J ends, which lost 1 base and 5 bases, there was a span of 14 bases. CDR3 length equals 15 residues. Germline V gene data show CDR1 as SGHTA and CDR2 as FQGNSA. DNA of the CDR3: TGTGCCAGCAGCTTAGACCAGGGTAGGAGCGAGACCCAGTACTTC. Its translation is CASSLDQGRSETQYF.

This clonotype was observed at least ten times. This chain's CDR3 is CASSFSTGDSPLHF. CDR3 DNA: TGTGCCAGCAGCTTCTCGACAGGGGATTCACCCCTCCACTTT. The chain couples TRBV13 to TRBJ1-6; 8 positions match TRBD1. The CDR3 has 14 amino acids. V dropped 3 bases and J dropped 8; count of bases not matched to a gene: 3. From germline, CDR1 is PRHDT and CDR2 FYEKMQ (reference sequence).

The chain recombines TRBV10-3 with TRBJ1-6; the match to TRBD1 covers 7 bases. Germline V gene sequence: CDR1 ENHRY, CDR2 SYGVKD. The CDR3 length is 16 residues. V was pared by 4 bases and J by 8 bases, with 11 bases of the junction left unmatched. DNA of the CDR3: TGTGCCATCAGTGCTCTTGTACAGGGGACATATTCACCCCTCCACTTT. Protein product: CAISALVQGTYSPLHF.

This chain uses TRBV5-5 with TRBJ1-5, with 7 nucleotides matching TRBD1. J gave up 6 bases and V 2 bases, and 8 bases lay outside the gene matches. Germline CDR1 reads SGHKS; CDR2 reads YYEKEE (reference sequence). The CDR3 is made up of 15 amino acids. CDR3 nucleotide sequence: TGTGCCAGCAGCTTCTCGACAGGGAAGGGTCAGCCCCAGCATTTT. Protein: CASSFSTGKGQPQHF.

This clonotype was detected only a few times. The chain recombines TRBV15 with TRBJ2-7, with D perhaps matching TRBD2 (6 bases). The CDR3 is 13 residues long. From germline, CDR1 is LNHNV and CDR2 YYDKDF (reference sequence). V lost 5 bases and J lost 2, with 10 bases in between. CDR3 region: CATSERETYEQYF. Written as DNA, the CDR3 is TGTGCCACCAGCGAACGGGAGACCTACGAGCAGTACTTC.

This clonotype was detected only a few times. The conserved phenylalanine or tryptophan normally closing the CDR3 is absent here, so this likely arose from a read error. The limits of the CDR3 on the DNA are not certain, so only TCRdb's listed CDR3 is given. The genes are TRBV10-3 and TRBJ1-2; the D call of TRBD1 is as the table states it, not checked on the DNA. Germline CDR1 is ENHRY and CDR2 is SYGVKD. Counting both end residues, the CDR3 totals 8 amino acids. Here the CDR3 reads CAISRVGT.

Ten or more counts support this clonotype. This chain links TRBV29-1 with TRBJ1-4; 7 positions match TRBD1. Trimming at V came to 4 bases and at J to 6 bases, leaving 8 bases not matched to a gene. The CDR3 covers 14 residues. In germline, CDR1 is SQVTM, CDR2 ANQGSEA. The CDR3 loop is CSVGGGQLYEKLFF. The CDR3 coding sequence is TGCAGCGTTGGTGGGGGACAGCTATATGAAAAACTGTTTTTT.

The chain carries TRBV29-1 and TRBJ2-5, with 8 bases identical to TRBD1. V trimming: 8 bases; J trimming: 2 bases; junction bases outside the gene matches: 13. The V gene's germline CDR1 is SQVTM and CDR2 ANQGSEA. There are 15 residues in the CDR3. CDR3: CSLEGGQVGQETQYF. The CDR3 DNA reads as TGCAGCTTAGAGGGGGGACAGGTTGGACAAGAGACCCAGTACTTC.

This clonotype was detected only a few times. The chain is built from TRBV10-2 and TRBJ2-7, with 9 bases matching TRBD1. The CDR3 totals 13 residues. The trim removed 11 bases at V and 7 bases at J, leaving 12 bases unmatched. CDR1 and CDR2 from the germline V gene are WSHSY and SAAADI. Here the CDR3 DNA reads TGCGCCTCTACGCACGACAGGGGGGAGGAGCAGTACTTC. Its protein is CASTHDRGEEQYF.

This clonotype was seen many times. This chain connects TRBV7-9 to TRBJ2-5; TRBD1 aligns across 8 bases. CDR3 length equals 15 residues. Germline CDR1 reads SEHNR; CDR2 reads FQNEAQ (reference sequence). The trim removed 3 bases at V and 1 base at J, leaving 4 bases unmatched. The CDR3, as DNA: TGTGCCAGCAGCTTCGCAGGGGGCCTCCAAGAGACCCAGTACTTC. Residues: CASSFAGGLQETQYF.

The V call is TRBV2, the J call TRBJ2-6; 7 bases map to TRBD1. The CDR3 extends over 16 amino acids. The V and J ends lost 6 bases and 0 bases, in that order; junction bases with no gene match: 5. The germline CDR1 and CDR2 sequences are SNHLY and FYNNEI. CDR3 sequence (DNA): TGTGCCAGCAGAGGGACAGAGTTCTCTGGGGCCAACGTCCTGACTTTC. The encoded protein is CASRGTEFSGANVLTF.

This clonotype was detected a few times. The CDR3 region has the DNA TGTGCCAGCAGCTTAGACGGGGGTGGGAACACTGAAGCTTTCTTT. This encodes CASSLDGGGNTEAFF. V is TRBV11-2 and J is TRBJ1-1; perhaps TRBD1 as D (5 bases). CDR1 is SGHAT, CDR2 FQNNGV, per germline. The CDR3 covers 15 residues. Trimming stripped 0 bases from V and 1 base from J, with 9 bases between.